These T cell receptor beta chains were read from a single sample in a study of shared clonotypes between healthy human individuals. Sequencing was performed with immunoSEQ multiplex PCR; in TCRdb, only in-frame clones are kept and a portion is missing. This sample has around 2,000,000 clones, with about 95% found just once. The sequenced material came from naive CD4+ T cells sorted from blood. The receptor set was obtained from a young man in good health. Each CDR3 is given without its conserved first and last residue. A clone size is listed for some rows: how often the clone was seen (once, few, many), or a class if it is expanded.

CDR3 length: 15
V gene: TRBV19
J gene: TRBJ2-7
clone size: .
CDR3 protein: ASSVLPPGQGTYEQY

CDR3 length: 13
V gene: TRBV15
J gene: TRBJ2-2
clone size: .
CDR3 protein: ATSPGLPNPGELF

CDR3 length: 11
V gene: TRBV30
J gene: TRBJ1-5
clone size: .
CDR3 protein: AWSSVSNQPQH

CDR3 length: 16
V gene: TRBV2
J gene: TRBJ2-3
clone size: .
CDR3 protein: ASMLRLAGGMRPDTQY

CDR3 length: 14
V gene: TRBV10-3
J gene: TRBJ1-3
clone size: .
CDR3 protein: AISLGQTLSGNTIY

CDR3 length: 11
V gene: TRBV6-6
J gene: TRBJ1-5
clone size: .
CDR3 protein: ASKRQDGEPQH

CDR3 length: 10
V gene: TRBV10-3
J gene: TRBJ1-1
clone size: .
CDR3 protein: AISGMNTEAF

CDR3 length: 11
V gene: TRBV6-6
J gene: TRBJ1-5
clone size: .
CDR3 protein: ASRQGLNQPQH

CDR3 length: 10
V gene: TRBV6-1
J gene: TRBJ2-5
clone size: few
CDR3 protein: ASSDSQETQY

CDR3 length: 12
V gene: TRBV6-5
J gene: TRBJ2-7
clone size: .
CDR3 protein: ASREAGGQIRQY

CDR3 length: 13
V gene: TRBV9
J gene: TRBJ2-5
clone size: .
CDR3 protein: ASSVNTGGGETQY

CDR3 length: 11
V gene: TRBV2
J gene: TRBJ1-1
clone size: .
CDR3 protein: ASSWTGDTEAF

CDR3 length: 13
V gene: TRBV5-4
J gene: TRBJ1-2
clone size: .
CDR3 protein: ASSSPGQGFYGYT

CDR3 length: 11
V gene: TRBV7-8
J gene: TRBJ2-5
clone size: .
CDR3 protein: ASSLESRETQY

CDR3 length: 13
V gene: TRBV6-5
J gene: TRBJ1-2
clone size: .
CDR3 protein: ASSYSGQGNYGYT

CDR3 length: 13
V gene: TRBV7-2
J gene: TRBJ2-1
clone size: .
CDR3 protein: ASSLGVQNRHEQF

CDR3 length: 14
V gene: TRBV6-1
J gene: TRBJ2-3
clone size: .
CDR3 protein: ASSELRDSGTDTQY

CDR3 length: 12
V gene: TRBV7-2
J gene: TRBJ2-3
clone size: .
CDR3 protein: ASSPSPGAPTQY

CDR3 length: 9
V gene: TRBV25-1
J gene: TRBJ2-3
clone size: once
CDR3 protein: ASSHGNTQY

CDR3 length: 13
V gene: TRBV29-1
J gene: TRBJ2-1
clone size: .
CDR3 protein: SGRRDTSSYNEQF

CDR3 length: 12
V gene: TRBV4-3
J gene: TRBJ2-3
clone size: .
CDR3 protein: ASSQESGTDTQY

CDR3 length: 14
V gene: TRBV2
J gene: TRBJ1-5
clone size: .
CDR3 protein: ASSDLGRGGNQPQH

CDR3 length: 13
V gene: TRBV5-1
J gene: TRBJ1-6
clone size: once
CDR3 protein: ASSSQPGSETPLH

CDR3 length: 13
V gene: TRBV6-5
J gene: TRBJ2-1
clone size: .
CDR3 protein: ASSYLQGAVNEQF

CDR3 length: 11
V gene: TRBV11-2
J gene: TRBJ2-5
clone size: .
CDR3 protein: ASNAGYQETQY

CDR3 length: 10
V gene: TRBV6-6
J gene: TRBJ1-3
clone size: .
CDR3 protein: ASTPTGNTIY

CDR3 length: 13
V gene: TRBV6-6
J gene: TRBJ2-3
clone size: .
CDR3 protein: ASSYVAGRENTQY

CDR3 length: 13
V gene: TRBV7-7
J gene: TRBJ2-1
clone size: .
CDR3 protein: ASSLNSGRVNEQF

CDR3 length: 12
V gene: TRBV30
J gene: TRBJ2-1
clone size: .
CDR3 protein: AWSRGQAYNEQF

CDR3 length: 11
V gene: TRBV9
J gene: TRBJ2-1
clone size: .
CDR3 protein: ASSVDPGNEQF

CDR3 length: 12
V gene: TRBV6-6
J gene: TRBJ2-7
clone size: .
CDR3 protein: ASSYSTGGALRY

CDR3 length: 13
V gene: TRBV7-9
J gene: TRBJ1-1
clone size: .
CDR3 protein: ASSSSDRDPTEAF

CDR3 length: 12
V gene: TRBV5-1
J gene: TRBJ2-4
clone size: .
CDR3 protein: ASSLAGSKNIQY

CDR3 length: 16
V gene: TRBV5-1
J gene: TRBJ1-4
clone size: .
CDR3 protein: ASSLEGVIRQGWGKLF

CDR3 length: 10
V gene: TRBV29-1
J gene: TRBJ1-1
clone size: .
CDR3 protein: STGTGNTEAF

CDR3 length: 13
V gene: TRBV18
J gene: TRBJ2-3
clone size: once
CDR3 protein: ASSPREGPADTQY

CDR3 length: 13
V gene: TRBV27
J gene: TRBJ1-2
clone size: .
CDR3 protein: ASTSGPLTLYGYT

CDR3 length: 12
V gene: TRBV7-6
J gene: TRBJ2-2
clone size: .
CDR3 protein: ASSLSGGTGELF

CDR3 length: 10
V gene: TRBV30
J gene: TRBJ2-2
clone size: .
CDR3 protein: AWSWRSGELF

CDR3 length: 13
V gene: TRBV7-9
J gene: TRBJ2-7
clone size: .
CDR3 protein: ASSPPLGTAYEQY

CDR3 length: 12
V gene: TRBV10-3
J gene: TRBJ1-1
clone size: .
CDR3 protein: AISESRVDTEAF